The rows below give T cell receptor beta chains drawn from one sample of a study of blood T cells in healthy people across ages. TCRdb used MiXCR to reprocess the 5' RACE reads, holding one entry per CDR3 protein. The table has under 950,000 distinct CDR3 sequences, 22% seen once. The sample consisted of blood. The source is a man between 65 and 85 years old in good health. Both conserved end residues are part of each CDR3. Each record gives: J gene, V gene, D gene, clone size, CDR3 DNA, CDR3 protein. The D gene is left open where the match is weak. Part of the rows lack a size; the others show once, few, many or a class for expanded clones.

>TRBJ2-1|TRBV12-5|NA|few
TGTGCTAGTGGTTTGGCACCCCTAGGGGAGCAGTTCTTC
CASGLAPLGEQFF
>TRBJ1-1|TRBV4-1|NA|NA
TGCGCCAGCAGCCACGGCTTCCTTTTAGAGGGGACTGAAGCTTTCTTT
CASSHGFLLEGTEAFF
>TRBJ1-1|TRBV15|NA|NA
TGTGCCACCAGCAGAGATGGTCGAGGGAGGGAAGCTTTCTTT
CATSRDGRGREAFF
>TRBJ1-1|TRBV29-1|NA|NA
TGCAGCGTTGGTGAGCGTACATATCAGGCTTTCTTT
CSVGERTYQAFF
>TRBJ1-2|TRBV4-1|NA|NA
TGCGCCAGCAGCCAAGAGGGCTGCAGGGGTTCCTATGGCTACACCTTC
CASSQEGCRGSYGYTF
>TRBJ2-1|TRBV4-3|TRBD2|NA
TGCGCCAGCAGCCAAGATAGTCGTAGCGGGAGTGAGCAGTTCTTC
CASSQDSRSGSEQFF
>TRBJ1-5|TRBV12-3/TRBV12-4|NA|NA
TGTGCCAGCAGTTTAGGGATTAGGAATCAGCCCCAGCATTTT
CASSLGIRNQPQHF
>TRBJ1-2|TRBV5-1|NA|NA
TGCGCCAGCAGCTTGGGGACCCCTGGGGTCTATGGCTACACCTTC
CASSLGTPGVYGYTF
>TRBJ2-3|TRBV6-6|NA|few
TGTGCCAGCAAGTGGACAGCAGATACGCAGTATTTT
CASKWTADTQYF
>TRBJ2-7|TRBV7-7|NA|few
TGTGCCAGCAGCTTGCAGCCCTTTCCCTCCTACGAGCAGTACTTC
CASSLQPFPSYEQYF
>TRBJ2-5|TRBV12-3/TRBV12-4|NA|few
TGTGCCAGCAGTTTCGGCAGGGGTCTTCAAGAGACCCAGTACTTC
CASSFGRGLQETQYF
>TRBJ2-1|TRBV29-1|TRBD2|many
TGCAGCGTTGATGATAGCGGGCCGGGGAATGAGCAGTTCTTC
CSVDDSGPGNEQFF
>TRBJ2-2|TRBV4-1|TRBD2|NA
TGCGCCAGCAGCCAAGATTTGCGACTAGCGGGAGAAGGTTATGTCGGGGAGCTGTTTTTT
CASSQDLRLAGEGYVGELFF
>TRBJ2-5|TRBV11-2|NA|NA
TGTGCCAGCACCAGCGTACAAGAGACCCAGTACTTC
CASTSVQETQYF
>TRBJ1-1|TRBV9|TRBD1|few
TGTGCCAGCAGCGTGTCAGGGACAGGGCTAACTGAAGCTTTCTTT
CASSVSGTGLTEAFF
>TRBJ2-3|TRBV7-2|TRBD2|NA
TGTGCCAGCAGCAAAAACCCGACTAGCGGGCCTAGCACAGATACGCAGTATTTT
CASSKNPTSGPSTDTQYF
>TRBJ1-1|TRBV6-6|NA|NA
TGTGCCAGCAGTTACAAGGAGCTGAACACTGAAGTTTTCTTT
CASSYKELNTEVFF
>TRBJ1-5|TRBV20-1|NA|few
TGCAGTGCTAGGCGGCAGGGTCAAGATCAGCCCCGGCATTTT
CSARRQGQDQPRHF
>TRBJ2-3|TRBV28|TRBD2|NA
TGTGCCAGCAGTTTGGGGAGGGCCGTTGAAGGCACAGATACGCAGTATTTT
CASSLGRAVEGTDTQYF
>TRBJ1-2|TRBV20-1|NA|NA
TGCAGTGCCCAGCCGGCGGAAGGCTACACCTTC
CSAQPAEGYTF
>TRBJ2-3|TRBV20-1|TRBD2|few
TGCAGTGCTAGAGAGGGAGGGGCCCAGCGGGGCACAGATACGCAGTATTTT
CSAREGGAQRGTDTQYF
>TRBJ2-4|TRBV9|NA|NA
TGTGCCAGCAGCGGACACATGAACATTCAGTACTTC
CASSGHMNIQYF
>TRBJ2-7|TRBV14|NA|NA
TGTGCCAGCAGCCAAATACAGGGTGACGAGCAGTACTTC
CASSQIQGDEQYF
>TRBJ2-1|TRBV12-3/TRBV12-4|NA|few
TGTGCCAGCAGGTCATCGGCAGGGCCCTACAATGAGCAGTTCTTC
CASRSSAGPYNEQFF
>TRBJ2-3|TRBV27|TRBD2|few
TGTGCCAGCAGTCTCCGGGGGGGCGTCGTATCCGCAGATACGCAGTATTTT
CASSLRGGVVSADTQYF
>TRBJ2-3|TRBV14|NA|few
TGTGCCAGCAGCCAAAGTCAGGGTAGGACAGATACGCAGTATTTT
CASSQSQGRTDTQYF
>TRBJ2-1|TRBV12-3/TRBV12-4|TRBD2|NA
TGTGCCAGCAGTCGAAGACTAGCGGGAGCATTCAATGAGCAGTTCTTC
CASSRRLAGAFNEQFF
>TRBJ2-3|TRBV6-6|TRBD1|few
TGTGCCAGCAGTTACTCCATGGACAGGTCCGATACGCAGTATTTT
CASSYSMDRSDTQYF
>TRBJ2-7|TRBV20-1|TRBD2|NA
TGCAGTGCTACAGTACTAGCGGGGGGGCACAAGGACGAGCAGTACTTC
CSATVLAGGHKDEQYF
>TRBJ2-2|TRBV5-6|NA|many
TGTGCCAGCAGACATGAAGGGAACACCGGGGAGCTGTTTTTT
CASRHEGNTGELFF
>TRBJ1-4|TRBV5-1|TRBD1|NA
TGCGCCAGCACCCTGACAGGGGCCCCTAATGAAAAACTGTTTTTT
CASTLTGAPNEKLFF
>TRBJ2-1|TRBV12-3/TRBV12-4|TRBD2|NA
TGTGCCAGCAGCCAAGACTGGGGGAGGGCCTACAATGAGCAGTTCTTC
CASSQDWGRAYNEQFF
>TRBJ2-5|TRBV6-4|NA|few
TGTGCCAGCGGACGTGACCACGGGGAGACCCAGTACTTC
CASGRDHGETQYF
>TRBJ1-2|TRBV20-1|NA|few
TGCAGTGCTCTCATTAACTATGGCTACACCTTC
CSALINYGYTF
>TRBJ1-2|TRBV7-9|NA|NA
TGTGCCAGCAGCCTGACGTGGAACTACACCTTC
CASSLTWNYTF
>TRBJ2-2|TRBV4-2|NA|many
TGTGCCAGCAGCCAGAACACCGGGGAGCTGTTTTTT
CASSQNTGELFF
>TRBJ2-2|TRBV5-5|NA|few
TGTGCCTCGAACACCGACCTTTTCGCCGGGGAGCTGTTTTTT
CASNTDLFAGELFF
>TRBJ1-1|TRBV29-1|NA|NA
TGCAGCGTTGAAATGGTAAGGGGTCTGAGGACTGAAGCTTTCTTT
CSVEMVRGLRTEAFF
>TRBJ1-1|TRBV11-2|NA|NA
TGTGCCAGCAGCTTAGCGGCGGTAACGGGCACTGAAGCTTTCTTT
CASSLAAVTGTEAFF
>TRBJ1-1|TRBV7-9|TRBD1|few
TGTGCCAGCAGCTTACTTGGGACAGGGAACACTGAAGCTTTCTTT
CASSLLGTGNTEAFF
>TRBJ1-1|TRBV29-1|NA|NA
TGCAGCGTTGGTGAAGGGCTTTGGAACACTGAAGCTTTCTTT
CSVGEGLWNTEAFF
>TRBJ1-4|TRBV5-1|NA|few
TGCGCCAGCAGCTTCACTTACGATACTGGCTTGAGGGCAACTAATGAAAAACTGTTTTTT
CASSFTYDTGLRATNEKLFF
>TRBJ2-1|TRBV14|TRBD2|NA
TGTGCCAGCAGCCGGTTCCCGGGAGGAAGCTCCTACAATGAGCGGTTCTTC
CASSRFPGGSSYNERFF
>TRBJ2-1|TRBV25-1|TRBD2|once
TGTGCCAGCAGTCTAGCGGGAGGGTATGAGCAGTTCTTC
CASSLAGGYEQFF
>TRBJ2-7|TRBV20-1|TRBD1|few
TGCAGTGCTATTCCGGGACAGACTTACGAGCAGTACTTC
CSAIPGQTYEQYF
>TRBJ2-3|TRBV6-1|TRBD2|NA
TGTGCCAGCAGAGGGGAGCGGGAGCCGAACTTCTCAGATACGCAGTATTTT
CASRGEREPNFSDTQYF